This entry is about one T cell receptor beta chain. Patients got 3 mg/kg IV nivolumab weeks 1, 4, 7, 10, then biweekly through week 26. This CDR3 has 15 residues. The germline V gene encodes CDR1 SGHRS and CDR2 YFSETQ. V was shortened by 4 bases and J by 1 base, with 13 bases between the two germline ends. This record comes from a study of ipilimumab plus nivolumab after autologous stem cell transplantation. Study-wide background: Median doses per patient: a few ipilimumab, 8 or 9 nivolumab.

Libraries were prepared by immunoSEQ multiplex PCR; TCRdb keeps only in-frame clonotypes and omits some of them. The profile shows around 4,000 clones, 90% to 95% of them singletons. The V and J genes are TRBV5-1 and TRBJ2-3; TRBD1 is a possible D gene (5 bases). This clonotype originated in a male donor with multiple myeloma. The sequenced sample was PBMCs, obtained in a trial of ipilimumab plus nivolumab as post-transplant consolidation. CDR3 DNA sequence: TGCGCCAGCAGCAAGGGGATGATCGGCACAGATACGCAGTATTTT. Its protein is CASSKGMIGTDTQYF.